This TCR beta chain comes out of a study of T cell responses to AZD1222 COVID-19 vaccine listed by TCRdb under 2021. A note on the overall study: AZD1222 recipients with second doses at about 4 weeks or about 12 weeks were pooled, because spike-specific TCR depth and breadth did not differ between schedules. A total of 230 to 250 trial participants underwent TCR sequencing, of whom 207 received two doses of AZD1222 and around 26 received two doses of the MenACWY control vaccine. Enrollment into the trials was organized by age into subgroups of 18-55, 56-69 and 70-plus years, and those subgroups contained roughly 160, 29 and 62 TCR-sequenced participants, respectively.

This specimen's time point label, interpreted: baseline before first vaccination. Vaccinee samples came from UK trials COV001 and COV002, including a single-blind randomized controlled phase 2/3 trial of AZD1222 (ChAdOx1 nCoV-19) in healthy adults. For TCRbeta chain sequencing, PBMC samples from trial participants were taken at day 0 and at day 28 after the second dose. On this clone itself: Its target antigen remains unknown. Per-base quality was not reported, and no clone a single base away is much larger than it.

Points the paper makes about the study in general: In the small 56-69-year group, the increase in depth fell short of significance, most likely because of low power. The vaccine-associated CD4 TCRs covered the entire spike protein, and the dominant responses fell in regions 160-218 and 743-854. Participants were mostly white British and included more females than males, and it was suggested by the authors that clonal diversity may have been underestimated. Conclusions about previously exposed vaccinees are limited, since just six or seven AZD1222 recipients were seropositive for SARS-CoV-2 at baseline. No day 14 peak-response samples were available, so repertoires were characterized only after the peak T cell response. A significant rise in spike-specific TCR breadth and depth was observed after two AZD1222 doses relative to day 0 and relative to MenACWY recipients. Reportedly, close to half of the unique spike-specific TCRs recognized epitopes lying outside the regions that are mutated in the B.1.351 and B.1.1.7 variants.

The CDR3 regions of human TCRbeta chains were analyzed by immunosequencing. In the paper's pipeline: TCRs in the repertoires were compared against a reference library of SARS-CoV-2-specific TCRs that had been generated with the MIRA antigen-specificity platform. Breadth meant the fraction of unique TCRs that were SARS-CoV-2-associated, whereas depth meant the fraction of total T cells that were SARS-CoV-2-associated. Using the MIRA data, each spike-specific TCR was assigned both to the spike region to which the TCR was reactive and to a CD4 or CD8 class. Log10-transformed breadth and depth values were compared by one-way ANOVA with Sidak's multiple comparisons tests. What TCRdb holds here is the immuneACCESS table cut down to in-frame rearrangements. Part of the clones is not present; checked against another copy, under half of the missing clones reflect an unresolved V gene, and the others are unexplained. The V and J calls and clone size were taken over from that table, and D and trimming were inferred from the DNA. This sample has about 140,000 clones in its table, and roughly 92% of those were observed once. Jointly, the top ten make up around 1.7% of the sample.

Material: peripheral blood, obtained on day 0 of AZD1222 vaccination. This TCR derives from an adult in good health.

The nucleotides read TGTGCCAGCAGCTTAGGGACGATGGCGGGATTATACGAGCAGTACTTC. Translated, it gives CASSLGTMAGLYEQYF. The rearranged segments are TRBV7-8 and TRBJ2-7, with TRBD2 as a weak D call on 6 bases. The germline V gene provides CDR1 SGHVS and CDR2 FQNEAQ. V drops 1 base and J drops 4 bases, leaving 17 bases in between. From its cysteine to its phenylalanine, the CDR3 spans 16 amino acids. Only the CDR3 DNA stays, 48 bases, in frame from base 1.